This T cell receptor beta chain was sequenced during a study of CXCR3-negative and CXCR3-positive naive CD8 T cells. Concerning this clonotype: Its antigen is undetermined.

All CD8+ T cell subsets were sorted in triplicate at 250,000 to 300,000 cells each. The authors prepared UMI-labeled TRB cDNA libraries by 5' RACE. TCRdb reprocessed the 5' RACE reads and reports one entry per CDR3 protein, with no DNA. Recorded for this sample: some 130,000 distinct CDR3 sequences. The study's findings and limits: Naive cells that were CXCR3-positive had more hydrophobic TRB CDR3s (compared with CXCR3-negative naive cells).

This CDR3 is built from 17 residues. Germline-derived CDR1 and CDR2 are LNHDA and SQIVND (reference sequence). The chain links TRBV19 to TRBJ2-7; TCRdb returns TRBD2, unconfirmable since there is no DNA. The sequencing sample was made of naive CXCR3+ CD8+ T cells from blood. Indicated subset: CD45RO-CCR7+CD27+CD95- naive CD8+ T cells expressing CXCR3 (TNR3+). The sequence came from a human donor in good health. Some clones in this sample may be carry-over from other donors' samples. The CDR3 sequence is CASSISVASGSSYEQYF.